A single sample gave rise to the 7 T cell receptor beta chains below, sequenced in a study of beta chain features in type 1 diabetes. Of the isolated RNA, all was reverse transcribed, and so the sequenced material was expressed TCRB transcripts. Only in-frame clones appear in the TCRdb table, and some are missing; sequencing was by immunoSEQ multiplex PCR. Altogether about 470,000 clones are present, 30% being singletons, with the ten largest covering about 0.065%. Sequencing used naive CD4+ T cells from blood. These receptors were taken from a man aged 18 to 35 in good health.

The CDR3 reads CASGDEGLAGSSYEQYF. In DNA form, the CDR3 reads TGTGCCAGCGGAGACGAGGGACTAGCGGGGTCCTCCTACGAGCAGTACTTC. This chain connects TRBV2 to TRBJ2-7; 13 bases agree with TRBD2. In germline, CDR1 is SNHLY, CDR2 FYNNEI. The CDR3 covers 17 residues. V lost 8 bases to trimming and J lost 0 bases; unmatched junction nucleotides: 10.

Here the CDR3 reads CASSPLAGVRETQYF. The CDR3 DNA reads TGTGCCAGCAGCCCCCTAGCGGGAGTACGGGAGACCCAGTACTTC. The V gene is TRBV28, the J gene TRBJ2-5, with TRBD2 identical over 10 bases. CDR1 is MDHEN and CDR2 is SYDVKM in the germline V gene. The CDR3 runs to 15 residues. Losses at the gene ends were 6 bases for V and 5 bases for J; bases not matched to a gene: 9. The variable domain in full, with the rest retrieved from reference TRBV28 and TRBJ2-5, is DVKVTQSSRYLVKRTGEKVFLECVQDMDHENMFWYRQDPGLGLRLIYFSYDVKMKEKGDIPEGYSVSREKKERFSLILESASTNQTSMYLCASSPLAGVRETQYFGPGTRLLVL.

This clone came up a few times. This chain links TRBV14 with TRBJ2-6; the D is unclear. From germline, CDR1 is SGHDN and CDR2 FVKESK. This CDR3 is 17 amino acids long. Deletions cut 0 bases from V and 0 bases from J, with 9 bases between. The CDR3 region is CASSQEPRPSGANVLTF. The CDR3 nucleotides read TGTGCCAGCAGCCAAGAACCCAGACCCTCTGGGGCCAACGTCCTGACTTTC.

J is TRBJ2-3 and V is TRBV5-8; D is ambiguous. CDR1 and CDR2 from the germline V gene are SGHTS and YDEGEE. The germline V and J ends were trimmed by 0 bases and 5 bases, with 7 bases remaining between them. This CDR3 spans 13 amino acids. The DNA of the CDR3 is TGTGCCAGCAGCTTGGTGGGGAAAGATACGCAGTATTTT. Residues: CASSLVGKDTQYF.

The chain has TRBV15 and TRBJ2-6; D not certain. Trimming cost V 0 bases and J 3 bases, with 6 bases left between them. Germline-derived CDR1 and CDR2 are LNHNV and YYDKDF (reference sequence). The CDR3 is 15 amino acids. The DNA for the CDR3 is TGTGCCACCAGCAGAGAACCCGGTGGGGCCAACGTCCTGACTTTC. Its protein is CATSREPGGANVLTF.

This sequence joins TRBV30 and TRBJ1-2; tentatively, D is TRBD1 (6 bases). The CDR3 totals 13 residues. V lost 2 bases, J lost 3 bases, and 10 bases lay in between. Germline loops: CDR1 GTSNPN, CDR2 SVGIG (reference sequence). The CDR3 loop reads CAWSSPGDYGYTF. Written as DNA, the CDR3 is TGTGCCTGGAGTTCGCCAGGGGACTATGGCTACACCTTC.

The chain couples TRBV7-2 to TRBJ1-5, with 10 nucleotides matching TRBD1. V lost 5 bases and J lost 7; bases outside the gene matches: 8. Germline V gives CDR1 SGHTA, CDR2 FQGNSA. The CDR3 spans 15 residues. CDR3 sequence reads: CASSPRQGAGQPQHF. The CDR3 region has the DNA TGTGCCAGCAGCCCGCGACAGGGGGCGGGACAGCCCCAGCATTTT.